This T cell receptor beta chain comes out of a study of cytomegalovirus exposure and HLA in healthy donors. The PCR made use of 60 Vbeta and 13 Jbeta primers. This table comes from immunoSEQ multiplex PCR, and its TCRdb copy is limited to in-frame clones, with some not included. The sample table includes about 50,000 clones. This CDR3 has 15 amino acids. The V gene end was trimmed by 6 bases and the J gene end by 2 bases; junction bases not matched to a gene: 8. The germline V gene encodes CDR1 SGHVS and CDR2 FNYEAQ. The source is a middle-aged woman in good health and CMV-seronegative. Sequencing was done on a sample of PBMCs. The V call is TRBV7-6, the J call TRBJ2-7, with 9 bases that match TRBD1. CDR3: CASSPTGGQAYEQYF. CDR3 bases: TGTGCCAGCAGTCCCACAGGGGGCCAGGCCTACGAGCAGTACTTC.